The clone carrying this TCR beta chain was detected only a few times. TCRdb reprocessed the RACE reads with MiXCR, giving one entry per CDR3 protein. The table shows a few hundred thousand distinct CDR3 sequences, with 4.5% to 5.5% occurring only once. The data are from a study of human T cells and chemical hapten exposure. Study at large: DPC at 0.01% went onto the upper back in patch tests, read at 6 days.

As for time point: pre-sensitization, week 0. Treatment meaning: therapeutic diphenylcyclopropenone sensitization with weekly scalp DPC. In every case, blood was obtained before the patch test was applied. Sample donors consisted of patients with alopecia, aged 18 to 70 years, who were suitable for DPC. Sequenced here: whole blood, sampled in connection with sensitization to the hapten diphenylcyclopropenone (DPC). This clonotype was sampled from a woman younger than 35 with alopecia areata. Some clones in this sample may be carry-over from other donors' samples.

CDR3 nucleotides: TGCAGTGCTGGCGGGACAGGAAACACTGAAGCTTTCTTT. Encoded protein: CSAGGTGNTEAFF. This chain links TRBV20-1 with TRBJ1-1; 8 bases are a match to TRBD1. This CDR3 comprises 13 residues. The V and J ends lost 5 bases and 2 bases, in that order; junction bases with no gene match: 4. Germline V CDR1 and CDR2: DFQATT, SNEGSKA (reference sequence).